The TCR beta chain under discussion was sequenced for a study of cytomegalovirus exposure and HLA in healthy donors. PCR involved 60 Vbeta and 13 Jbeta primers. Using immunoSEQ multiplex PCR, the repertoire was profiled, and TCRdb retains in-frame clones only, with some absent. The data contain under 90,000 clones, roughly 76% of them seen just once; the ten biggest clones take up roughly 7.2%. General study findings and limits: A later analysis linked some 17,000 TCR beta sequences to HLA alleles at 0.05 false discovery rate. Later genetic work tied a missense DCLRE1C variant to beta-chain V and J trimming.

With regard to this clone: Its matching antigen is unknown.

Germline loops: CDR1 SQVTM, CDR2 ANQGSEA. J lost 3 bases, V lost 3 bases, and 1 base had no gene match. The CDR3 sequence is 12 residues long. The sequencing input was PBMCs. The TCR was taken from a middle-aged woman in good health and CMV-seronegative. The chain carries TRBV29-1 and TRBJ2-7; 8 bases line up with TRBD2. CDR3 loop: CSVDGGGYEQYF. The CDR3 region has the DNA TGCAGCGTTGACGGGGGGGGCTACGAGCAGTACTTC.